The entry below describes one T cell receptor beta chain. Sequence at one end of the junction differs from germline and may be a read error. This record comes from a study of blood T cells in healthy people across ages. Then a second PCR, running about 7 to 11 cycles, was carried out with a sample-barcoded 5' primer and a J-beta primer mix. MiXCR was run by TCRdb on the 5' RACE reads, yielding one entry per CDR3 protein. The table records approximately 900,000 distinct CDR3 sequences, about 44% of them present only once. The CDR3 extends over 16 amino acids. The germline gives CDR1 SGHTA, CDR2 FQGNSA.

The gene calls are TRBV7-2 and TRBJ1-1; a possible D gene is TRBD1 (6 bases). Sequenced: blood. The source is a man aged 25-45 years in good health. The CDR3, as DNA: TGTGCCGGCAGCTTAGTGGCCGGGACATTGAACACTGAAGCTTTCTTT. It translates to CAGSLVAGTLNTEAFF.